The 3 T cell receptor beta chains below come from one sample, sequenced in a study of cytomegalovirus exposure and HLA in healthy donors. PCR involved 60 Vbeta and 13 Jbeta primers. Sequenced by immunoSEQ multiplex PCR; TCRdb stores in-frame clones only, minus some. The sample has more than 50,000 clones; about 75% are singletons. Material: PBMCs. The receptors were gathered from a woman in her 40s in good health and CMV-seropositive.

This chain uses TRBV2 with TRBJ1-3; TRBD1 might be the D (6 bases). CDR1 and CDR2 (germline): SNHLY, FYNNEI. The length of the CDR3 is 14 residues. Trimming left V 7 bases short and J 0 bases short, with 10 bases between. CDR3 residues: CASKDRTSGNTIYF. The CDR3 nucleotides are TGTGCCAGCAAAGACAGGACCTCTGGAAACACCATATATTTT.

The V gene is TRBV6-1, the J gene TRBJ1-1; no clear D. Germline CDR1 and CDR2: MNHNS and SASEGT. The CDR3 spans 12 residues. V lost 4 bases, J lost 7 bases, and 10 bases lay in between. In DNA, the CDR3 is TGTGCCAGCAGTGTTAGAGGGTATGAAGCTTTCTTT. Residues: CASSVRGYEAFF.

The rearrangement joins TRBV4-1 to TRBJ2-7; maybe TRBD2 (5 bases). This CDR3 spans 14 amino acids. Germline CDR1 is MGHRA and CDR2 is YSYEKL. V was cut by 4 bases and J by 3 bases, with 13 bases left in between. In DNA form, the CDR3 reads TGCGCCAGCAGCCGCGCCCGGGGAAGCTACGAGCAGTACTTC. Protein: CASSRARGSYEQYF.